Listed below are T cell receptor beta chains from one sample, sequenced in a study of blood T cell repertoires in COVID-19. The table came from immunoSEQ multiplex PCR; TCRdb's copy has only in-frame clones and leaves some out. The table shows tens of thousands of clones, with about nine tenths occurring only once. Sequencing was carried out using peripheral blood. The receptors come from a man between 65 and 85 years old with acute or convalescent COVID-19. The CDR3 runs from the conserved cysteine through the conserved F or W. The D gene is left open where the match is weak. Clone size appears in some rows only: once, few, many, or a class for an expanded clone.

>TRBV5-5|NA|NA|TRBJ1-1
CASSLRGEYTEAFF
TGTGCCAGCAGCTTGCGGGGGGAGTACACTGAAGCTTTCTTT
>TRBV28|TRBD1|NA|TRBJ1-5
CASSRQGYQPQHF
TGTGCCAGCAGTAGACAGGGGTATCAGCCCCAGCATTTT
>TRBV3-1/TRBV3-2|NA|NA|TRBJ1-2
CASSRQTYGYTF
TGTGCCAGCAGTAGACAGACCTATGGCTACACCTTC
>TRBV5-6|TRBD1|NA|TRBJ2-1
CASSLRGPYNEQFF
TGTGCCAGCAGCTTGAGGGGGCCATACAATGAGCAGTTCTTC
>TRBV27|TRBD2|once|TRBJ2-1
CASREGLAVYNEQFF
TGTGCCAGCAGAGAGGGACTAGCGGTATACAATGAGCAGTTCTTC
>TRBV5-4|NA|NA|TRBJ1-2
CASSLQGTNYGYTF
TGTGCCAGCAGCTTGCAGGGGACTAACTATGGCTACACCTTC
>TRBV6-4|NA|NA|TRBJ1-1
CASSDSRTALNTEAFF
TGTGCCAGCAGTGACTCGAGGACAGCCTTGAACACTGAAGCTTTCTTT
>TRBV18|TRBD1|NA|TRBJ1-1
CASSPVGQGLNTEAFF
TGTGCCAGCTCACCAGTGGGACAGGGGTTGAACACTGAAGCTTTCTTT
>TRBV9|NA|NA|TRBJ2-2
CASSVISHTGELFF
TGTGCCAGCAGCGTAATTTCTCACACCGGGGAGCTGTTTTTT
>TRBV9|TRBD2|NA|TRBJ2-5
CASSVGSSGGAGETQYF
TGTGCCAGCAGCGTAGGGTCTAGCGGGGGGGCCGGTGAGACCCAGTACTTC
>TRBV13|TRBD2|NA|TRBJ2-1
CASSLKAGGSYNEQFF
TGTGCCAGCAGCCTCAAAGCGGGAGGGTCCTACAATGAGCAGTTCTTC
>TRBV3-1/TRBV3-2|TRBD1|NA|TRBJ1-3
CASSPRGDRGRGMSGNTIYF
TGTGCCAGCAGCCCCCGAGGAGACAGGGGCAGGGGAATGTCTGGAAACACCATATATTTT
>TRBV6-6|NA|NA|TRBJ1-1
CASSYNMNTEAFF
TGTGCCAGCAGTTACAATATGAACACTGAAGCTTTCTTT
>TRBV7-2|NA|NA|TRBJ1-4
CASSGRRGGAGEKLFF
TGTGCCAGCAGCGGGCGGCGCGGGGGGGCGGGCGAAAAACTGTTTTTT
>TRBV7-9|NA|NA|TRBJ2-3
CASSSTTGQGDTQYF
TGTGCCAGCAGCTCGACGACAGGCCAGGGGGATACGCAGTATTTT
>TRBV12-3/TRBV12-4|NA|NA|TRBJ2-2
CASRPTSSGELFF
TGTGCCAGCAGACCTACTAGTTCCGGGGAGCTGTTTTTT
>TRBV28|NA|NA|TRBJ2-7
CASSFGGNSYEQYF
TGTGCCAGCAGTTTCGGCGGCAACTCCTACGAGCAGTACTTC
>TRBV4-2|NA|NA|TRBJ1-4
CASSQDGRLFF
TGTGCCAGCAGCCAAGATGGGAGGCTGTTTTTT
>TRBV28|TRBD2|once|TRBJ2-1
CASRLATRNEQFF
TGTGCCAGTCGACTAGCGACACGCAATGAGCAGTTCTTC
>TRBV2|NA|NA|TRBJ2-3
CADRGNGLTDTQYF
TGTGCCGACCGGGGGAACGGACTCACAGATACGCAGTATTTT
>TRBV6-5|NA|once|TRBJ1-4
CASSYSPMEGQLFF
TGTGCCAGCAGTTACTCGCCCATGGAGGGTCAACTGTTTTTT
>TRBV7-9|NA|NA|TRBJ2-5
CASSYLLALPKETQYF
TGTGCCAGCAGCTACCTTTTGGCCCTTCCCAAAGAGACCCAGTACTTC
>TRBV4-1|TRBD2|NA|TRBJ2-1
CASSQSGDYNEQFF
TGCGCCAGCAGCCAAAGCGGGGACTACAATGAGCAGTTCTTC
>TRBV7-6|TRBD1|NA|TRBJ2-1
CASSPTGGSYNEQFF
TGTGCCAGCAGCCCGACAGGGGGTTCCTACAATGAGCAGTTCTTC
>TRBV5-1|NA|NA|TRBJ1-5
CASSLAGQDNQPQHF
TGCGCCAGCAGCTTGGCGGGACAAGACAATCAGCCCCAGCATTTT
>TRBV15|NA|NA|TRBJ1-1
CATSRDRGHMNTEAFF
TGTGCCACCAGCAGAGACAGGGGTCACATGAACACTGAAGCTTTCTTT
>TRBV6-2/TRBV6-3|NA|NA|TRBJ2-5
CASSYARGQSMYQETQYF
TGTGCCAGCAGTTACGCCCGAGGACAGTCCATGTACCAAGAGACCCAGTACTTC
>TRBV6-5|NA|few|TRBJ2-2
CASMREANTGELFF
TGTGCCAGCATGAGAGAGGCGAACACCGGGGAGCTGTTTTTT
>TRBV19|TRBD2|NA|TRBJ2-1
CASSLSAGVSYNEQFF
TGTGCCAGTAGTTTATCCGCGGGAGTCTCCTACAATGAGCAGTTCTTC
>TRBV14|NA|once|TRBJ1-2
CASSPAGTHMGYTF
TGTGCCAGCAGCCCAGCCGGGACACATATGGGCTACACCTTC
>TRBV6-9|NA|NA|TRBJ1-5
CAGGSYSNQPQHF
TGTGCGGGAGGGTCCTATAGCAATCAGCCCCAGCATTTT
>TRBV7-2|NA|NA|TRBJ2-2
CASSLVSLNTGELFF
TGTGCCAGCAGCTTAGTCTCCTTGAACACCGGGGAGCTGTTTTTT
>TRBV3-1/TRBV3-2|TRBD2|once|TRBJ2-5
CASSPTSGGAETQYF
TGTGCCAGCAGCCCGACTAGCGGGGGGGCGGAGACCCAGTACTTC
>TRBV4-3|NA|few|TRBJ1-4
CASSQDFGNEKLFF
TGCGCCAGCAGCCAAGATTTCGGTAATGAAAAACTGTTTTTT
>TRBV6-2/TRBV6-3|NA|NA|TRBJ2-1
CASSFRNYNEQFF
TGTGCCAGCAGTTTCCGTAACTACAATGAGCAGTTCTTC
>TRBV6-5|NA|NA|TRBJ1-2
CASSRTRSTSYGYTF
TGTGCCAGCTCAAGGACTCGGTCAACGTCCTATGGCTACACCTTC
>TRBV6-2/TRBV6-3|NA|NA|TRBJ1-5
CASSLHQQLGGDQPQHF
TGTGCCAGCAGTCTACACCAACAGTTAGGAGGAGATCAGCCCCAGCATTTT
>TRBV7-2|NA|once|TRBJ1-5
CASSPSWGPGRPQHF
TGTGCCAGCAGCCCATCGTGGGGGCCGGGTCGGCCCCAGCATTTT
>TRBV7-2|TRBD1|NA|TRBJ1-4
CASSARQGTNEKLFF
TGTGCCAGCAGCGCCCGACAGGGAACTAATGAAAAACTGTTTTTT
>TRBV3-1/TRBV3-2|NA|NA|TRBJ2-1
CASSQVINGADNEQFF
TGTGCCAGCAGCCAAGTAATCAATGGGGCCGACAATGAGCAGTTCTTC
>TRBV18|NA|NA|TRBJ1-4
CASSRGVTGEKLFF
TGTGCCAGCTCACGGGGGGTCACAGGAGAAAAACTGTTTTTT
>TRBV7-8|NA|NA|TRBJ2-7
CASSLFGVNYEQYF
TGTGCCAGCAGCTTATTCGGGGTTAACTACGAGCAGTACTTC
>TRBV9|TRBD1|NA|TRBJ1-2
CASSEQQGNYGYTF
TGTGCCAGCAGCGAACAACAGGGGAACTATGGCTACACCTTC
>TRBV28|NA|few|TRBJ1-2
CATNPRGRGYGYTF
TGTGCCACTAACCCGAGAGGCCGCGGCTATGGCTACACCTTC
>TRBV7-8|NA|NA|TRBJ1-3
CASSPGQGTAGGNTIYF
TGTGCCAGCAGCCCAGGGCAGGGTACGGCTGGGGGAAACACCATATATTTT
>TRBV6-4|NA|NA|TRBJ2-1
CASSEERTNNEQFF
TGTGCCAGCAGTGAGGAGCGGACCAACAATGAGCAGTTCTTC
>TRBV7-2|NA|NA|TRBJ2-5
CASSLTMGGETQYF
TGTGCCAGCAGCCTAACTATGGGTGGGGAGACCCAGTACTTC
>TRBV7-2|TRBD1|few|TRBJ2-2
CASSLSGQVAGELFF
TGTGCCAGCAGCTTAAGTGGACAGGTGGCCGGGGAGCTGTTTTTT
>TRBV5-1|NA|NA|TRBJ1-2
CASSLMDTHYGYTF
TGCGCCAGCAGCCTGATGGACACCCACTATGGCTACACCTTC
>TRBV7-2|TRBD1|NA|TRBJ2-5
CASSLATGGFKETQYF
TGTGCCAGCAGCTTAGCGACAGGGGGGTTTAAGGAGACCCAGTACTTC
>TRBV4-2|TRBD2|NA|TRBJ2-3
CASSQGLAGENTQYF
TGTGCCAGCAGCCAAGGACTAGCGGGGGAAAATACGCAGTATTTT
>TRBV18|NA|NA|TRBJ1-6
CASSPLGVRRSPLHF
TGTGCCAGCTCACCCCTAGGGGTTAGGCGATCACCCCTCCACTTT
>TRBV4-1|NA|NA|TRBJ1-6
CASSPRSYGAGNSPLHF
TGCGCCAGCAGCCCCCGGTCTTATGGGGCGGGGAACTCCCCCCTCCACTTT
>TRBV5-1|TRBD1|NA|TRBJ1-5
CASSLGTGGDQPQHF
TGCGCCAGCAGCTTGGGGACAGGGGGGGATCAGCCCCAGCATTTT
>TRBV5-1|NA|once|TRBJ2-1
CASGRGTDYNEQFF
TGCGCCAGCGGGCGGGGAACCGACTACAATGAGCAGTTCTTC
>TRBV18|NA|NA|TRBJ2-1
CASSRLGGGNEQFF
TGTGCCAGCTCACGCTTGGGGGGTGGCAATGAGCAGTTCTTC
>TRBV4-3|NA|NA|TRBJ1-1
CASSQVGDEAFF
TGCGCCAGCAGCCAAGTGGGCGATGAAGCTTTCTTT
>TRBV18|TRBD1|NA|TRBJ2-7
CASSPSAQGAFYEQYF
TGTGCCAGCTCACCAAGCGCTCAGGGGGCCTTCTACGAGCAGTACTTC
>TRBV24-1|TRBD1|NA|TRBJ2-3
CATSDRQGTDTQYF
TGTGCCACCAGTGACCGACAGGGAACAGATACGCAGTATTTT